Below, 21 T cell receptor beta chains from the same sample are listed, as sequenced in a study of blood T cell repertoires in COVID-19. Generated by immunoSEQ multiplex PCR, the TCRdb table keeps only in-frame clones and is missing some. The repertoire includes a few hundred thousand clones, around 90% of them detected once, and about 0.8% sits in the top ten. The sample consisted of peripheral blood. The receptors were sampled from a woman in her thirties with acute or convalescent COVID-19.

This rearrangement joins TRBV27 to TRBJ2-1; D may be TRBD2 (6 bases). Trimming pared 7 bases from V and 4 bases from J, leaving 14 bases between. This CDR3 spans 14 amino acids. Germline assignment: CDR1 MNHEY and CDR2 SMNVEV (reference sequence). DNA for the CDR3: TGTGCCAGCACGCCAGGGCGGGATTACAATGAGCAGTTCTTC. Encoded protein: CASTPGRDYNEQFF.

J is TRBJ2-5 and V is TRBV10-3, with D tentatively TRBD2 (7 bases). The CDR3 spans 15 residues. From germline, CDR1 is ENHRY and CDR2 SYGVKD. Trimming removed 2 bases from V and 4 bases from J, with 14 bases in between. The CDR3 nucleotides are TGTGCCATCAGTGAGGTTTCAAGGGGGGGAGAGACCCAGTACTTC. Amino acid sequence: CAISEVSRGGETQYF.

V is TRBV27 and J is TRBJ2-3, with 8 positions matching TRBD1. After removal of 2 bases from V and 5 bases from J, the junction contained 3 bases not matched to a gene. Germline V gene lookup returns CDR1 MNHEY and CDR2 SMNVEV (reference sequence). The CDR3 has 14 residues. The CDR3 bases are TGTGCCAGCAGTTTAGGCAGGGGGCTAGATACGCAGTATTTT. Translated, it gives CASSLGRGLDTQYF.

This chain uses TRBV6-2 or TRBV6-3 with TRBJ2-7, with 11 nucleotides matching TRBD2. Germline CDR1 MNHEY, CDR2 SVGEGT. The CDR3 runs to 16 residues. J was trimmed by 3 bases and V by 4 bases; bases with no gene match: 8. CDR3 sequence reads: CASSSQTSGKFYEQYF. The CDR3 nucleotides are TGTGCCAGCAGTTCCCAGACTAGCGGGAAGTTCTACGAGCAGTACTTC.

This chain links TRBV7-6 with TRBJ2-3; the D is unclear. In germline, CDR1 is SGHVS, CDR2 FNYEAQ. V was clipped by 1 base and J by 0 bases, with 11 bases between them. This CDR3 comprises 16 residues. In DNA, the CDR3 is TGTGCCAGCAGCTTAGACTGGAGTGGGAGCACAGATACGCAGTATTTT. Amino acids: CASSLDWSGSTDTQYF.

CDR3 sequence reads: CASSGDSSTNEKLFF. The CDR3 DNA reads as TGCGCCAGCAGCGGGGACAGTTCAACTAATGAAAAACTGTTTTTT. This sequence joins TRBV5-1 and TRBJ1-4, with 7 bases identical to TRBD1. CDR1 SGHRS and CDR2 YFSETQ come from the germline V gene. V lost 4 bases, J lost 0 bases, and 3 bases stayed unmatched. The CDR3 sequence is 15 residues long.

The chain employs TRBV29-1 and TRBJ1-4; 7 bases agree with TRBD1. The CDR3 has 15 residues. V was pared by 4 bases and J by 4 bases, with 9 bases of the junction left unmatched. The germline gives CDR1 SQVTM, CDR2 ANQGSEA. The CDR3 nucleotides are TGCAGCGTTGTTGGGAGACAGGGAGTTAATGAAAAACTGTTTTTT. Amino acid sequence: CSVVGRQGVNEKLFF.

This clone came up a few times. The genes are TRBV10-2 and TRBJ2-7, with TRBD2 matching 7 bases. CDR1 is WSHSY and CDR2 is SAAADI in the germline V gene. V lost 6 bases and J lost 4; bases outside the gene matches: 6. CDR3 length: 13 amino acids. The CDR3 DNA is TGCGCCAGCAGGGACGGGAGGCTATACGAGCAGTACTTC. Protein product: CASRDGRLYEQYF.

The chain uses TRBV5-4 and TRBJ2-6; TRBD1 might be the D (5 bases). The germline gives CDR1 SGHNT, CDR2 YYREEE (reference sequence). V was clipped by 1 base and J by 4 bases, with 9 bases between them. The CDR3 spans 15 residues. The CDR3 DNA sequence: TGTGCCAGCAGCTTGTGGGGCTCCGGGGCCAACGTCCTGACTTTC. This gives the protein CASSLWGSGANVLTF.

This clone has only a few counts. The chain combines TRBV9 with TRBJ2-1; tentative D call: TRBD2 (5 bases). Germline CDR1 is SGDLS and CDR2 is YYNGEE. The V gene lost 0 bases and the J gene lost 3 bases, with 13 bases spanning the gap. The CDR3 spans 16 residues. The CDR3 spells CASSVVWRADYNEQFF. The CDR3 bases are TGTGCCAGCAGCGTAGTGTGGAGAGCGGACTACAATGAGCAGTTCTTC.

V is TRBV24-1 and J is TRBJ1-2, with D hard to call. V was clipped by 4 bases and J by 4 bases, with 6 bases between them. Per the germline V gene, CDR1 is KGHDR and CDR2 is SFDVKD. CDR3 length: 12 amino acids. In nucleotides, the CDR3 is TGTGCCACCAGTGACTGGAGCTATGGCTACACCTTC. Encoded protein: CATSDWSYGYTF.

This rearrangement joins TRBV18 to TRBJ2-1; possibly TRBD2 for D (6 bases). The CDR3 is 17 residues long. The ends were cut back, 3 bases at V and 0 bases at J, with 15 bases in the middle. CDR1 is KGHSH and CDR2 is LQKENI in the germline V gene. In DNA form, the CDR3 reads TGTGCCAGCTCACCCCTGGCGAGGGGAGGCTCCTACAATGAGCAGTTCTTC. Its protein is CASSPLARGGSYNEQFF.

This clone was seen more than once but under ten times. V is TRBV9 and J is TRBJ1-4, with D uncertain. The CDR3 runs to 15 residues. The V end was cut by 0 bases, the J end by 7 bases, with 13 bases between. The germline V gene has CDR1 SGDLS and CDR2 YYNGEE. CDR3 in amino acids: CASSVDGTRSEKLFF. The CDR3 coding sequence is TGTGCCAGCAGCGTAGATGGCACACGGAGTGAAAAACTGTTTTTT.

This chain joins TRBV19 and TRBJ2-7, with 12 bases lining up with TRBD2. Germline V gene data show CDR1 as LNHDA and CDR2 as SQIVND (reference sequence). The CDR3 extends over 16 amino acids. The V segment lost 1 base and the J segment 5 bases; nucleotides outside the gene matches: 6. The CDR3 region has the DNA TGTGCCAGTAGTATAGTTTCAGGACTAGCGGGACACGAGCAGTACTTC. Translation gives CASSIVSGLAGHEQYF.

The chain uses TRBV19 and TRBJ1-1; D is perhaps TRBD1 (5 bases). This CDR3 region has 16 residues. Per the germline V gene, CDR1 is LNHDA and CDR2 is SQIVND (reference sequence). Trimming pared 5 bases from V and 1 base from J, leaving 17 bases between. CDR3: CASSWGSGIGNTEAFF. The CDR3 DNA sequence: TGTGCCAGTAGTTGGGGTTCAGGGATTGGGAACACTGAAGCTTTCTTT.

This sequence joins TRBV3-1 (or the pseudogene TRBV3-2) and TRBJ2-6; maybe TRBD2 (5 bases). The V gene lost 4 bases and the J gene lost 2 bases, with 18 bases spanning the gap. The CDR3 extends over 18 amino acids. CDR1 is LGHDT, CDR2 YNNKEL, per germline (reference sequence). The CDR3 nucleotides are TGTGCCAGCAGCCTAGGAGGCAGGTCCTGGACTGGGGCCAACGTCCTGACTTTC. Protein product: CASSLGGRSWTGANVLTF.

The chain is built from TRBV27 and TRBJ2-5; D is perhaps TRBD2 (5 bases). V was cut by 2 bases and J by 9 bases, with 13 bases left in between. CDR3 size: 13 residues. CDR1 is MNHEY, CDR2 SMNVEV, per germline (reference sequence). The CDR3 DNA reads TGTGCCAGCAGTTTACCCGGGGTCGGGGCCCAGTACTTC. This codes for CASSLPGVGAQYF.

This clone has a single count. V usage is TRBV19 and J usage is TRBJ2-5; 10 bases line up with TRBD1. V gave up 6 bases and J gave up 5 bases; unmatched junction bases: 6. The CDR3 covers 14 residues. Germline CDR1 is LNHDA and CDR2 is SQIVND (reference sequence). The chain's CDR3 is CASSRQGAGETQYF. The CDR3 bases are TGTGCCAGTAGCAGACAGGGGGCAGGGGAGACCCAGTACTTC.

The chain couples TRBV4-3 to TRBJ2-3, with TRBD2 as a possible D gene (6 bases). Trimming removed 0 bases at V and 0 bases at J, with 10 bases between. Germline CDR1 reads LGHNA; CDR2 reads YSLEER. The CDR3 runs 16 residues. The CDR3 nucleotides are TGCGCCAGCAGCCAAGAGGCGGGGTTCAGCACAGATACGCAGTATTTT. Translated: CASSQEAGFSTDTQYF.

The chain recombines TRBV7-9 with TRBJ2-1; D may be TRBD1 (5 bases). With 1 base removed from V and 8 bases from J, the gap between germline ends came to 15 bases. Germline V gene data show CDR1 as SEHNR and CDR2 as FQNEAQ (reference sequence). The CDR3 runs to 15 residues. CDR3 sequence reads: CASSLDGKPRDEQFF. The CDR3 nucleotides are TGTGCCAGCAGCTTAGACGGCAAACCCAGGGATGAGCAGTTCTTC.

This chain links TRBV7-9 with TRBJ2-3; the match to TRBD2 covers 9 bases. V was pared by 5 bases and J by 4 bases, with 13 bases of the junction left unmatched. The CDR3 runs 17 residues. CDR1 is SEHNR and CDR2 is FQNEAQ in the germline V gene (reference sequence). DNA for the CDR3: TGTGCCAGCAGCCAGGACGTGAGCGGGAGGATCGCAGATACGCAGTATTTT. It specifies CASSQDVSGRIADTQYF.